This record looks at one T cell receptor beta chain sequence and its context. Its matching antigen is unknown. Library preparation (for TCRbeta) was performed with unique molecular identifiers. TCRdb ran MiXCR on the PCR reads and lists one entry per CDR3 protein. The table lists roughly 30,000 distinct CDR3 sequences, roughly 6.7% of them singletons. These data come from a study of T-cell reconstitution after alpha-beta-depleted transplantation in children. Trimming took off 3 bases at V and 1 base at J, with 6 bases between the two ends. Germline CDR1 KGHSH, CDR2 LQKENI. The CDR3 sequence is 13 residues long. Regarding the study as a whole: Newly made T cells mostly supplied T-cell counts and diversity one year after transplant. Diversity of TCRbeta at day 60 was high in some patients, arising from surviving recipient T cells and thymic progenitors. Roughly two months post-transplant, alpha-beta T cells reportedly originated from several hundred graft clones that had expanded.

The rearrangement joins TRBV18 to TRBJ2-5; D may be TRBD1 or TRBD2 (5 bases each). This TCR was recovered from a child under two years old who had a stem cell transplant for acute myeloid leukemia, so the T cells may come from the graft donor. The sequences come from peripheral blood, collected 60 days after TCRalphabeta/CD19-depleted stem cell transplant. DNA for the CDR3: TGTGCCAGCTCACCCGGGACCCAAGAGACCCAGTACTTC. Protein product: CASSPGTQETQYF. Using reference TRBV18 and TRBJ2-5 for the parts outside the CDR3, the full variable domain is NAGVMQNPRHLVRRRGQEARLRCSPMKGHSHVYWYRQLPEEGLKFMVYLQKENIIDESGMPKERFSAEFPKEGPSILRIQQVVRGDSAAYFCASSPGTQETQYFGPGTRLLVL.